This T cell receptor beta chain is drawn from a study of blood T cells in healthy people across ages. PCR was performed a second time for roughly 7 to 12 cycles using a sample-barcoded 5' primer and a J-beta primer mix. Every molecule of cDNA carried a tag from a template-switch adaptor with 12 random nucleotides. TCRdb independently ran MiXCR on the 5' RACE reads; one entry per CDR3 protein. The table lists 1.2 million to 1.5 million distinct CDR3 sequences, around 59% of them singletons, with 5% to 7% in the top ten. Healthy Caucasians from Russia aged roughly 6 to 95 served as donors. The sample taken for sequencing was blood. This TCR was sampled from a man between 18 and 29 years old in good health.

CDR3 DNA sequence: TGCGCCAGCAGCCAAGATCCTGGGCGGAACCCCTACAATGAGCAGTTCTTC. Its translation is CASSQDPGRNPYNEQFF. This chain connects TRBV4-1 to TRBJ2-1; D unresolved. This CDR3 region has 17 residues. The germline V gene encodes CDR1 MGHRA and CDR2 YSYEKL. Trimming took 0 bases from V and 2 from J, leaving 14 bases between them.